This T cell receptor (beta chain) was sequenced for a study of shared clonotypes between healthy human individuals. V was clipped by 3 bases and J by 1 base, with 13 bases between them. Germline V gene data show CDR1 as SGDLS and CDR2 as YYNGEE. The CDR3 covers 15 residues. Study-level points and caveats: Sequencing depth was expected to influence donor clonotype sharing.

Naive CD8 cells were CD45RO-negative, positively selected for CCR7, excluding terminally differentiated effector memory CD45RA+ cells. The table came from immunoSEQ multiplex PCR; TCRdb's copy has only in-frame clones and leaves some out. The sample includes about 580,000 clones, 95% to 98% seen only once; the top ten take 0.3%. A word on this clone: Its antigen is as yet unknown.

The chain carries TRBV9 and TRBJ1-1; D remains ambiguous. The receptor's source is a man aged 25-45 years in good health. The specimen was naive CD8+ T cells sorted from blood. The CDR3 bases are TGTGCCAGCAGCGCGACACGGACTGGGAACACTGAAGCTTTCTTT. The encoded protein is CASSATRTGNTEAFF.